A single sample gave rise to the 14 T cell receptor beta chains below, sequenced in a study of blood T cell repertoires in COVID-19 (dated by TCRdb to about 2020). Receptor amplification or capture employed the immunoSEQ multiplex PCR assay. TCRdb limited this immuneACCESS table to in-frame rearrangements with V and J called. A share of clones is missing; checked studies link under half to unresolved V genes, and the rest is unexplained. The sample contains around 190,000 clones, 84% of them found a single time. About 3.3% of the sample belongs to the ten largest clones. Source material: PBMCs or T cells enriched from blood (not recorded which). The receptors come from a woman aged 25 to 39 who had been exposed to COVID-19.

In DNA, the CDR3 is TGTGCCAGCAGTGCTGATACAGGGGCTGGCTACACCTTC. This gives the protein CASSADTGAGYTF. The chain joins TRBV2 to TRBJ1-2; 7 bases line up with TRBD1. The germline gives CDR1 SNHLY, CDR2 FYNNEI. The CDR3 runs 13 residues. The V gene end was trimmed by 4 bases and the J gene end by 7 bases; junction bases not matched to a gene: 6.

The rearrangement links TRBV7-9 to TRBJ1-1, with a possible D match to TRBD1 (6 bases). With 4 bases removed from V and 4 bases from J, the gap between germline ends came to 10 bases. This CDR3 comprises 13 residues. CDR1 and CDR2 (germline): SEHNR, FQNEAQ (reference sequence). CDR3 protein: CASSYQGPTEAFF. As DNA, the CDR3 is TGTGCCAGCAGCTATCAGGGGCCCACTGAAGCTTTCTTT.

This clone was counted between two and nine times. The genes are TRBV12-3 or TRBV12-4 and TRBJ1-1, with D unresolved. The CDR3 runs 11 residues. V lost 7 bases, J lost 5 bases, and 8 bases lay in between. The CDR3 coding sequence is TGTGCCAGCAAATCGGGGACTGAAGCTTTCTTT. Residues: CASKSGTEAFF.

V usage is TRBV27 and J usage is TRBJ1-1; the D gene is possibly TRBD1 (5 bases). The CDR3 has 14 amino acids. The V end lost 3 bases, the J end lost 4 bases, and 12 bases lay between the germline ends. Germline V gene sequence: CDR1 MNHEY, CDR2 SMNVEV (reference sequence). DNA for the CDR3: TGTGCCAGCAGTTTGGACAAGGGAGGCACTGAAGCTTTCTTT. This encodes CASSLDKGGTEAFF.

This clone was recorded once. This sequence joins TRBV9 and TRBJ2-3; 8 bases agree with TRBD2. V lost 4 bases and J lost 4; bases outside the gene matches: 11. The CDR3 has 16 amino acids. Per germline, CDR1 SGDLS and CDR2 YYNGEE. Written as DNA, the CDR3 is TGTGCCAGCAGCTCAACGGGGACTAGTGGTTCAGATACGCAGTATTTT. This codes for CASSSTGTSGSDTQYF.

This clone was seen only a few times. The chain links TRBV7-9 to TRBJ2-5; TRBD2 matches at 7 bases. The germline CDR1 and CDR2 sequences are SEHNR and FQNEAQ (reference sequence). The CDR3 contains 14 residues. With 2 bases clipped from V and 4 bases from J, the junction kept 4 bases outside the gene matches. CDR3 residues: CASSLRGVGETQYF. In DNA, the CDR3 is TGTGCCAGCAGCTTACGGGGGGTAGGAGAGACCCAGTACTTC.

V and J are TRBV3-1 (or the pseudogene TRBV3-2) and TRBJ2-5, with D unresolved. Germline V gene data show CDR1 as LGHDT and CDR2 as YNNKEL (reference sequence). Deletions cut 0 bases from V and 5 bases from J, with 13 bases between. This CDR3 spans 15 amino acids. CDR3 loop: CASSQESGLRETQYF. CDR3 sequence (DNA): TGTGCCAGCAGCCAAGAGTCTGGCTTGAGGGAGACCCAGTACTTC.

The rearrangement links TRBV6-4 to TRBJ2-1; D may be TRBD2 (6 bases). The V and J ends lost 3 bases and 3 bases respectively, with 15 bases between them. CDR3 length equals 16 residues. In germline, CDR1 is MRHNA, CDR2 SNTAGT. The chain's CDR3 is CASSEGGGTDYNEQFF. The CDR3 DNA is TGTGCCAGCAGTGAGGGAGGCGGGACTGACTACAATGAGCAGTTCTTC.

Here the CDR3 reads CASSQERKDTQYF. CDR3 nucleotides: TGCGCCAGCAGCCAAGAGAGAAAAGATACGCAGTATTTT. The chain uses TRBV4-1 and TRBJ2-3; D not certain. Trimming removed 0 bases from V and 5 bases from J, with 6 bases in between. This CDR3 region has 13 residues. Germline assignment: CDR1 MGHRA and CDR2 YSYEKL.

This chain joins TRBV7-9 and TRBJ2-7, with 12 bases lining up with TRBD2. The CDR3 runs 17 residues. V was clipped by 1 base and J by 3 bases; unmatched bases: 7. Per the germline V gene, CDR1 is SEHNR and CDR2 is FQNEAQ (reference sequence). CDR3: CASSLEAPTSGGYEQYF. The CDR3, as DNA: TGTGCCAGCAGCTTAGAAGCGCCGACTAGCGGGGGCTACGAGCAGTACTTC. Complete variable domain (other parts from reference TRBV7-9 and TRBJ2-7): DTGVSQNPRHKITKRGQNVTFRCDPISEHNRLYWYRQTLGQGPEFLTYFQNEAQLEKSRLLSDRFSAERPKGSFSTLEIQRTEQGDSAMYLCASSLEAPTSGGYEQYFGPGTRLTVT.

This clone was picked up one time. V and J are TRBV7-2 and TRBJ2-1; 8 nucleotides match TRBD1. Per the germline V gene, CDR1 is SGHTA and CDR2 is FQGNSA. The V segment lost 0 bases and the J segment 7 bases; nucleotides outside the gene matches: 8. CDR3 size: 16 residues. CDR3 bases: TGTGCCAGCAGCTTAGCGCATCCAGGGACAGGTAATGAGCAGTTCTTC. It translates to CASSLAHPGTGNEQFF.

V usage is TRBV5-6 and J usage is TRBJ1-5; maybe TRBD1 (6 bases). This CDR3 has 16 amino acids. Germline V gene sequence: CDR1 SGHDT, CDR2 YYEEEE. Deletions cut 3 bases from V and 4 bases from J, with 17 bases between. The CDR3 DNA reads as TGTGCCAGCAGCTGGGCAGGGGCGATCGGAAATCAGCCCCAGCATTTT. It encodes CASSWAGAIGNQPQHF.

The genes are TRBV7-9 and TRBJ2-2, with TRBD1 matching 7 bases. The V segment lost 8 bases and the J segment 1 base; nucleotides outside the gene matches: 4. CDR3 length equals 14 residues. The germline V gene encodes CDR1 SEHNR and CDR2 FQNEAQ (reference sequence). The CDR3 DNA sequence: TGTGCCAGCCAGGGGACAGTGAACACCGGGGAGCTGTTTTTT. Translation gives CASQGTVNTGELFF.

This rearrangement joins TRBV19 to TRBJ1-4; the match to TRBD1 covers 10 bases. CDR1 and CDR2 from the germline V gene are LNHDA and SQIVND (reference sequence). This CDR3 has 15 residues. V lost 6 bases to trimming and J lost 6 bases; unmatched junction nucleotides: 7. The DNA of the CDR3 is TGTGCCAGTAGCCTGACAGGGGGCGAGGATGAAAAACTGTTTTTT. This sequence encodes CASSLTGGEDEKLFF.